This T cell receptor beta chain comes out of a study of blood T cell repertoires in COVID-19. Turning to the study itself: The samples span acute and convalescent COVID-19 from the United States, Italy and Spain.

Adults between roughly 18 and 90 years of age took part from about 24 US areas. Donors in Cohort 3 who had recovered were those with two negative PCRs, healthcare professional clearance, or resolution of their symptoms. Profiled with immunoSEQ multiplex PCR; TCRdb holds only in-frame clones, not every one. This sample has 300,000 to 400,000 clones, with about 88% found just once. The CDR3 sequence is 17 residues long. Germline V gives CDR1 SGDLS, CDR2 YYNGEE. V lost 4 bases to trimming and J lost 1 base, with 21 bases between them. The TCR originated in a woman under 30 who had recovered from COVID-19. Sequences were obtained from PBMCs or T cells enriched from blood (not recorded which). V is TRBV9 and J is TRBJ2-7; tentatively, D is TRBD2 (6 bases). CDR3 DNA sequence: TGTGCCAGCAGCCCGAGCACGGGGGTTTTTCGTTCCTACGAGCAGTACTTC. Its protein is CASSPSTGVFRSYEQYF.